This entry lists 27 T cell receptor beta chains sequenced from one sample in a study of a mutant IDH1 vaccine in newly diagnosed glioma (dated by TCRdb to the early 2020s). These receptors' antigens are unknown. Read against the paper, the sample's time point label means: week 5, during vaccination. Every vaccine dose consisted of 300 ug of a 20-mer mutant IDH1 peptide in Montanide, administered subcutaneously together with topical imiquimod. Library preparation used the immunoSEQ multiplex PCR assay. Imported from immuneACCESS, the table was reduced by TCRdb to in-frame sequences with V and J called. These copies leave out some clones; in studies compared against another copy, an unresolved V gene accounts for under half, and the cause of the remainder is not known. This sample holds 75,000 to 80,000 clones; over 75% were observed only once. In total, the top ten clones hold about 0.6% of the sample.

The sample in question was PBMCs, obtained from a glioma patient whose treatment included an IDH1 peptide vaccine. These receptors came from a woman aged 45-59 years with glioma.

This rearrangement joins TRBV6-5 to TRBJ2-1, with D possibly matching TRBD2 (5 bases). Germline assignment: CDR1 MNHEY and CDR2 SVGAGI. There are 15 residues in the CDR3. Trimming cost V 0 bases and J 7 bases, with 13 bases left between them. CDR3 sequence reads: CASSYSILAGNEQFF. DNA of the CDR3: TGTGCCAGCAGTTACTCGATTCTAGCCGGGAATGAGCAGTTCTTC.

The chain combines TRBV5-1 with TRBJ1-2; D remains ambiguous. CDR3 size: 16 residues. Trimming pared 0 bases from V and 4 bases from J, leaving 16 bases between. CDR1 is SGHRS, CDR2 YFSETQ, per germline. The CDR3 loop is CASSLATDLTVYGYTF. CDR3 bases: TGCGCCAGCAGCTTGGCGACGGACCTGACCGTCTATGGCTACACCTTC.

With regard to this clone: This same CDR3 is encoded by further DNA sequences in the sample. The V call is TRBV19, the J call TRBJ1-4, with TRBD1 matching 10 bases. With 3 bases clipped from V and 8 bases from J, the junction kept 3 bases outside the gene matches. In germline, CDR1 is LNHDA, CDR2 SQIVND (reference sequence). This CDR3 is built from 14 residues. The CDR3 protein is CASSIGTGDEKLFF. For the CDR3, the DNA is TGTGCCAGTAGTATCGGGACAGGGGACGAAAAACTGTTTTTT.

The table lists this clone with a count of one. This sequence joins TRBV9 and TRBJ2-1; D might be TRBD2 (6 bases). Germline V gene sequence: CDR1 SGDLS, CDR2 YYNGEE. The CDR3 is made up of 15 amino acids. Trimming cost V 0 bases and J 2 bases, with 9 bases left between them. DNA of the CDR3: TGTGCCAGCAGCGTAGTCGGGAGAGCCTACAATGAGCAGTTCTTC. It codes for CASSVVGRAYNEQFF.

The chain joins TRBV5-4 to TRBJ2-3, with 9 bases lining up with TRBD1. The CDR3 has 14 amino acids. The germline gives CDR1 SGHNT, CDR2 YYREEE (reference sequence). J gave up 8 bases and V 2 bases, and 6 bases lay outside the gene matches. CDR3 region: CASSFDRGRPTQYF. The CDR3 DNA reads TGTGCCAGCAGCTTCGACAGGGGGAGGCCTACGCAGTATTTT.

The J gene is TRBJ1-1, the V gene TRBV4-1, with 7 positions matching TRBD1. Trimming cost V 4 bases and J 5 bases; bases outside gene matches: 13. Germline V gene data show CDR1 as MGHRA and CDR2 as YSYEKL. The CDR3 totals 16 residues. The CDR3 DNA reads TGCGCCAGCAGCCTTCCCAAGGACAGGAGCGGGACTGAAGCTTTCTTT. It yields the protein CASSLPKDRSGTEAFF.

The rearrangement joins TRBV19 to TRBJ1-5; TRBD1 is a possible D gene (5 bases). V lost 7 bases and J 0 bases, leaving 16 bases between the germline ends. Looked up from germline, CDR1 is LNHDA and CDR2 is SQIVND (reference sequence). This CDR3 contains 16 residues. CDR3 coding DNA: TGTGCCAGTATAGGGGCAGCCGCTAGTAGCAATCAGCCCCAGCATTTT. Amino acids: CASIGAAASSNQPQHF.

This clone was seen only once. The chain employs TRBV6-5 and TRBJ1-2; 9 positions match TRBD1. The junction had 5 bases not matched to a gene; V was cut back by 0 bases and J by 3 bases. CDR1 is MNHEY and CDR2 is SVGAGI in the germline V gene. The CDR3 runs to 16 residues. In nucleotides, the CDR3 is TGTGCCAGCAGTTACTCTTGGACAGGGGCGGACTATGGCTACACCTTC. Residues: CASSYSWTGADYGYTF.

CDR3 DNA sequence: TGTGCCTGGAGTACAGGCCCCGGGGTTAATTCACCCCTCCACTTT. It specifies CAWSTGPGVNSPLHF. The gene calls are TRBV30 and TRBJ1-6, with D possibly TRBD1 on 5 matching bases. The CDR3 length is 15 residues. The germline gives CDR1 GTSNPN, CDR2 SVGIG (reference sequence). V gave up 2 bases and J gave up 6 bases, with 14 bases separating them.

The V gene is TRBV7-9, the J gene TRBJ2-7; maybe TRBD1 (5 bases). Looked up from germline, CDR1 is SEHNR and CDR2 is FQNEAQ (reference sequence). V dropped 0 bases and J dropped 5 bases, with 5 bases sitting between them. The CDR3 loop spans 12 amino acids. In DNA, the CDR3 is TGTGCCAGCAGCTTAGCAGGGGACGAGCAGTACTTC. Protein product: CASSLAGDEQYF. The full variable domain, with the rest looked up from reference TRBV7-9 and TRBJ2-7, is DTGVSQNPRHKITKRGQNVTFRCDPISEHNRLYWYRQTLGQGPEFLTYFQNEAQLEKSRLLSDRFSAERPKGSFSTLEIQRTEQGDSAMYLCASSLAGDEQYFGPGTRLTVT.

V usage is TRBV4-1 and J usage is TRBJ1-2; unclear D gene. Germline assignment: CDR1 MGHRA and CDR2 YSYEKL. The CDR3 spans 14 residues. Trimming left V 0 bases short and J 6 bases short, with 11 bases between. CDR3 bases: TGCGCCAGCAGCCAAGATAGGGTAGGGCATGGCTACACCTTC. Translating gives CASSQDRVGHGYTF.

The chain joins TRBV5-1 to TRBJ1-6; 7 bases fit TRBD1. This CDR3 is built from 15 residues. The germline V gene has CDR1 SGHRS and CDR2 YFSETQ. Trimming at V came to 0 bases and at J to 8 bases, leaving 5 bases not matched to a gene. CDR3 protein: CASSLVGGGDSPLHF. CDR3 in DNA: TGCGCCAGCAGCTTGGTAGGAGGGGGCGATTCACCCCTCCACTTT.

The CDR3: CASSSVISSGANVLTF. For the CDR3, the DNA is TGCGCCAGCAGCTCGGTTATATCCTCTGGGGCCAACGTCCTGACTTTC. This sequence joins TRBV5-1 and TRBJ2-6; no definite D call. Trimming stripped 3 bases from V and 0 bases from J, with 10 bases between. Germline V gene sequence: CDR1 SGHRS, CDR2 YFSETQ. The CDR3 covers 16 residues.

The chain employs TRBV5-1 and TRBJ2-2; tentative D call: TRBD1 (7 bases). Trimming stripped 4 bases from V and 1 base from J, with 14 bases between. The germline CDR1 and CDR2 sequences are SGHRS and YFSETQ. This CDR3 is 16 amino acids long. The CDR3 DNA is TGCGCCAGCAGCCCGACAGGGACTTTGAACACCGGGGAGCTGTTTTTT. This translates into CASSPTGTLNTGELFF.

V gene TRBV7-3 combines with J gene TRBJ1-5, with 8 nucleotides matching TRBD1. V dropped 5 bases and J dropped 6; count of bases not matched to a gene: 3. The germline V gene has CDR1 SGHTA and CDR2 FQGTGA. CDR3 length: 13 amino acids. CDR3 nucleotide sequence: TGTGCCAGCAGCCCCGGGACAGGTCAGCCCCAGCATTTT. Protein: CASSPGTGQPQHF.

CDR3 loop: CASSQTSGRAYEQYF. The CDR3, as DNA: TGTGCCAGCTCTCAGACTAGCGGGAGGGCCTACGAGCAGTACTTC. The chain has TRBV18 and TRBJ2-7; 14 bases line up with TRBD2. Trimming cost V 6 bases and J 2 bases; bases outside gene matches: 3. Germline V gene sequence: CDR1 KGHSH, CDR2 LQKENI. This CDR3 contains 15 residues.

This clone was counted a single time. The rearrangement joins TRBV4-2 to TRBJ1-1, with TRBD1 as a possible D gene (5 bases). CDR3 length equals 15 residues. V lost 0 bases to trimming and J lost 2 bases, with 10 bases between them. Germline V gives CDR1 LGHNA, CDR2 YNFKEQ. This CDR3 reads CASSQDGQGNTEAFF. CDR3 sequence (DNA): TGTGCCAGCAGCCAAGATGGTCAGGGTAACACTGAAGCTTTCTTT.

The chain links TRBV6-5 to TRBJ2-1; D remains ambiguous. The germline gives CDR1 MNHEY, CDR2 SVGAGI. V was trimmed by 8 bases and J by 4 bases, leaving 12 bases between them. CDR3 size: 13 residues. CDR3: CASGSKDYNEQFF. The CDR3 DNA sequence: TGTGCCAGCGGAAGTAAAGATTACAATGAGCAGTTCTTC.

This clone showed up just a few times. The chain links TRBV28 to TRBJ2-4, with 15 bases identical to TRBD2. Germline V CDR1 and CDR2: MDHEN, SYDVKM. The CDR3 has 18 residues. Trimming at V came to 6 bases and at J to 0 bases, leaving 6 bases not matched to a gene. CDR3 sequence: CASSHGLAGGRAKNIQYF. The CDR3 bases are TGTGCCAGCAGCCATGGACTAGCGGGAGGGCGAGCCAAAAACATTCAGTACTTC.

This chain uses TRBV7-3 with TRBJ2-7; a weak D match, TRBD2 (6 bases). Trimming took off 0 bases at V and 1 base at J, with 7 bases between the two ends. The germline V gene has CDR1 SGHTA and CDR2 FQGTGA. The CDR3 covers 14 residues. The CDR3 is CASSLTGGSYEQYF. For the CDR3, the DNA is TGTGCCAGCAGCTTAACGGGAGGTTCCTACGAGCAGTACTTC.

This clone was picked up one time. This chain links TRBV12-5 with TRBJ2-5; a weak D match, TRBD2 (5 bases). With 6 bases removed from V and 4 bases from J, the gap between germline ends came to 18 bases. The germline CDR1 and CDR2 sequences are LGHNT and FRNRAP. This CDR3 contains 15 residues. CDR3 amino acids: CASGPRLRGPETQYF. As DNA, the CDR3 is TGTGCTAGTGGCCCCCGGCTCCGAGGGCCAGAGACCCAGTACTTC.

The chain employs TRBV19 and TRBJ2-2; 10 positions agree with TRBD2. V lost 6 bases, J lost 6 bases, and 7 bases stayed unmatched. CDR1 is LNHDA and CDR2 is SQIVND in the germline V gene (reference sequence). The CDR3 totals 15 residues. In nucleotides, the CDR3 is TGTGCCAGTAGATCAGCGGGAGGGACTTCCGGGGAGCTGTTTTTT. Protein product: CASRSAGGTSGELFF.

The genes are TRBV9 and TRBJ2-1; 10 nucleotides agree with TRBD2. The CDR3 loop spans 12 amino acids. Germline V gives CDR1 SGDLS, CDR2 YYNGEE. CDR3 residues: CATSGAGNEQFF. The DNA of the CDR3 is TGTGCTACTAGCGGGGCCGGCAATGAGCAGTTCTTC.

The gene calls are TRBV12-2 and TRBJ2-5; TRBD2 was called by the table and not checked on the DNA. TRBV12-2 is described as a pseudogene. This CDR3 comprises 15 residues. CDR3 sequence (DNA): TGTGCAAGTCGCCATCATCGGACTAGCAGAGAGACCCAGTACTTC. Translating gives CASRHHRTSRETQYF.

V and J are TRBV7-3 and TRBJ1-2; D gene unclear. Germline assignment: CDR1 SGHTA and CDR2 FQGTGA. The CDR3 sequence is 15 residues long. Trimming took 2 bases from V and 8 from J, leaving 18 bases between them. CDR3 in amino acids: CASSLGSGPRSGYTF. The CDR3 nucleotides are TGTGCCAGCAGCTTAGGCTCCGGGCCAAGAAGCGGCTACACCTTC.

This sequence joins TRBV5-4 and TRBJ1-2; D is perhaps TRBD1 (6 bases). Per germline, CDR1 SGHNT and CDR2 YYREEE (reference sequence). The CDR3 contains 14 residues. Trimming removed 3 bases from V and 3 bases from J, with 12 bases in between. The CDR3 region is CASSSPSGDYGYTF. The CDR3 nucleotides read TGTGCCAGCAGCTCTCCCTCAGGGGACTATGGCTACACCTTC.

The chain joins TRBV19 to TRBJ2-7, with 14 bases identical to TRBD2. J was trimmed by 0 bases and V by 6 bases; bases with no gene match: 7. CDR3 size: 17 residues. CDR1 is LNHDA and CDR2 is SQIVND in the germline V gene (reference sequence). CDR3 sequence reads: CASSGTSGSLPSYEQYF. CDR3 nucleotides: TGTGCCAGTAGCGGGACTAGCGGGAGCCTACCCTCCTACGAGCAGTACTTC.